These T cell receptor beta chains were read from a single sample in a study of blood T cell repertoires in COVID-19. Data came from immunoSEQ multiplex PCR; TCRdb stores just in-frame clones and leaves some out. The sample yields more than 100,000 clones, 84% seen once. Sample: peripheral blood. The receptors come from an elderly woman with acute or convalescent COVID-19. Each CDR3 is given with its conserved first and last residue. A D gene is named only where the DNA matches it firmly. Clone size appears in some rows only: once, few, many, or a class for an expanded clone.

TGTGCCAGCAGCTTAGACACCCCAAGCAATCAGCCCCAGCATTTT	CASSLDTPSNQPQHF	15	.	TRBV7-9	.	TRBJ1-5
TGTGCCAGCAGCTTGCATGGAGGGATGAACACTGAAGCTTTCTTT	CASSLHGGMNTEAFF	15	.	TRBV5-5	.	TRBJ1-1
TGTGCCAGTAGTATAGATCTGGCAGGCAATCAGCCCCAGCATTTT	CASSIDLAGNQPQHF	15	.	TRBV19	.	TRBJ1-5
TGCAGCGTGCAGGACACCCCCAATCAGCCCCAGCATTTT	CSVQDTPNQPQHF	13	.	TRBV29-1	.	TRBJ1-5
TGTGCTAGCAGCCCTAGCAGGATCGGAAACACCATATATTTT	CASSPSRIGNTIYF	14	once	TRBV7-7	.	TRBJ1-3
TGTGCTAGTGGTTCCCCCCTCGGACTACTCACAGATACGCAGTATTTT	CASGSPLGLLTDTQYF	16	once	TRBV12-5	.	TRBJ2-3
TGCAGCGTTAAGACTAGCGGGGGGGCCGAGGAGCAGTTCTTC	CSVKTSGGAEEQFF	14	.	TRBV29-1	TRBD2	TRBJ2-1
TGCGCCAGCAGCTTGGGGTGGAGAGGGTTGAGCTCCTACGAGCAGTACTTC	CASSLGWRGLSSYEQYF	17	.	TRBV5-1	.	TRBJ2-7
TGTGCCAGCAGCGGGGACTTCTACGAGCAGTACTTC	CASSGDFYEQYF	12	.	TRBV5-6	.	TRBJ2-7
TGTGCCAGCAGCCCGAGACAGGGGAACGATGAGCAGTTCTTC	CASSPRQGNDEQFF	14	.	TRBV7-8	TRBD1	TRBJ2-1
TGCGCCAGCAGGCGACAGCGGGAGCGGGATACGCAGTATTTT	CASRRQRERDTQYF	14	.	TRBV5-1	TRBD2	TRBJ2-3
TGTGCCAGTAGTCCCCGGAGGACTAGCGGAGGATCTGATGAGCAGTTCTTC	CASSPRRTSGGSDEQFF	17	.	TRBV19	TRBD2	TRBJ2-1
TGTGCCAGCAGCGCGACAGGGAGGAAGGATCAGCCCCAGCATTTT	CASSATGRKDQPQHF	15	.	TRBV9	TRBD1	TRBJ1-5
TGTGCCAGAGCCTCGGGACTAGTGTCCAGAAGTGAGCAGTTCTTC	CARASGLVSRSEQFF	15	.	TRBV30	TRBD2	TRBJ2-1
TGTGCCAGCAGGCTGACTAGCGGGCAACAAGAGACCCAGTACTTC	CASRLTSGQQETQYF	15	.	TRBV5-5	TRBD2	TRBJ2-5
TGTGCCAGCAGCCAAGATTCTATGGCGAGACTAGCGGCCCACTCCTACGAGCAGTACTTC	CASSQDSMARLAAHSYEQYF	20	.	TRBV14	TRBD2	TRBJ2-7
TGTGCCAGCAGCCAGAGAGCAGCGGGGCGGTACGAGCAGTACTTC	CASSQRAAGRYEQYF	15	.	TRBV6-2/TRBV6-3	TRBD2	TRBJ2-7
TGTGCCAGCAGTGTCACTAGCGGGATGAAGACCGGGGAGCTGTTTTTT	CASSVTSGMKTGELFF	16	.	TRBV2	TRBD2	TRBJ2-2
TGTGCCAGCAGGGGGGGGGCCAACTACGAGCAGTACTTC	CASRGGANYEQYF	13	.	TRBV2	.	TRBJ2-7
TGTGCCAGCACCGAGCGGGAGGGCAGCTCCTACAATGAGCAGTTCTTC	CASTEREGSSYNEQFF	16	.	TRBV9	TRBD2	TRBJ2-1
TGTGCCAGCAGCTTAGGAAGGGGGTACCAAGAGACCCAGTACTTC	CASSLGRGYQETQYF	15	.	TRBV7-6	.	TRBJ2-5
TGTGCCAGTAGTATAGGGACTAGCGGGGGCCCGCCGCAGTTCTTC	CASSIGTSGGPPQFF	15	.	TRBV19	TRBD2	TRBJ2-1
TGTGCCAGCAGCAGGGGTGGGGAAAAACTGTTTTTT	CASSRGGEKLFF	12	.	TRBV7-2	.	TRBJ1-4
TGTGCCAGCAGTTACTCGGGGGGGCTGGATTCACCCCTCCACTTT	CASSYSGGLDSPLHF	15	.	TRBV6-5	.	TRBJ1-6
TGTGCCAGCAGTTTTGACGGGAACTATGGCTACACCTTC	CASSFDGNYGYTF	13	.	TRBV12-3/TRBV12-4	.	TRBJ1-2
TGTGCCAGCAGTGACAGAAATTCACCCCTCCACTTT	CASSDRNSPLHF	12	.	TRBV6-1	.	TRBJ1-6
TGTGCCAGCAGCGTTTACAGGGGCTCTGGAAACACCATATATTTT	CASSVYRGSGNTIYF	15	.	TRBV5-6	TRBD1	TRBJ1-3
TGTGCCAGCAGTTACTCGGACAGGGGGCGTTCACCCCTCCACTTT	CASSYSDRGRSPLHF	15	.	TRBV6-2/TRBV6-3	TRBD1	TRBJ1-6
TGTGCCAGCAGCGCGGACAGTTACAATGAGCAGTTCTTC	CASSADSYNEQFF	13	.	TRBV5-4	.	TRBJ2-1
TGTGCCAGCAGTTACTCGAGGGGGCCCGGGGCCAACGTCCTGACTTTC	CASSYSRGPGANVLTF	16	.	TRBV6-8	TRBD1	TRBJ2-6
TGTGCCAGCAGCATAGGGCCGGGACAGGGGGGCAAGAACGAGCAGTACTTC	CASSIGPGQGGKNEQYF	17	few	TRBV9	TRBD1	TRBJ2-7
TGTGCCAGCACCTTTTGGGACACAGGGCCTAGCTCCTACGAGCAGTACTTC	CASTFWDTGPSSYEQYF	17	.	TRBV5-4	.	TRBJ2-7
TGCGCCAGCACCCCCGGACTAGCGGGATGTTACGAGCAGTACTTC	CASTPGLAGCYEQYF	15	.	TRBV10-1	TRBD2	TRBJ2-7
TGTGCCACCAGTGATGGGGACAGGGGGCCAAGCTCCTATAATTCACCCCTCCACTTT	CATSDGDRGPSSYNSPLHF	19	.	TRBV24-1	TRBD1	TRBJ1-6
TGCAGCGTACCAAAACAGGGGGGTAGCTACGAGCAGTACTTC	CSVPKQGGSYEQYF	14	.	TRBV29-1	TRBD1	TRBJ2-7
TGTGCCAGCTCACCGAGCCAGGGCTACCGCGAGCAGTACTTC	CASSPSQGYREQYF	14	.	TRBV18	.	TRBJ2-7
TGCAGCGTCCCTCCGACAGGGACCTATGGCTACACCTTC	CSVPPTGTYGYTF	13	.	TRBV29-1	TRBD1	TRBJ1-2
TGTGCCAGCAGCGTAGTCTGTAGGAGCTCCTACGAGCAGTACTTC	CASSVVCRSSYEQYF	15	.	TRBV9	.	TRBJ2-7
TGTGCCGGGGGGGACGGACCAACTAATGAAAAACTGTTTTTT	CAGGDGPTNEKLFF	14	.	TRBV2	.	TRBJ1-4
TGTGCCAGCGGGACAGGGTGGGCTGGCACCGGGGAGCTGTTTTTT	CASGTGWAGTGELFF	15	.	TRBV27	TRBD1	TRBJ2-2
TGTGCCAGCAGCTTGGCCGAGGGCTTAAGTGGCTACACCTTC	CASSLAEGLSGYTF	14	.	TRBV5-6	.	TRBJ1-2
TGTGCCAGCAGCTTACGGGGGACTTATGGAAACACCATATATTTT	CASSLRGTYGNTIYF	15	.	TRBV11-2	.	TRBJ1-3
TGTGCCAGCAGTTTACCCACAGGGGGAAGAAGCACTGAAGCTTTCTTT	CASSLPTGGRSTEAFF	16	.	TRBV6-2/TRBV6-3	TRBD1	TRBJ1-1
TGCAGCGGGTGGACCCCCAACAGGGGCGCTGAGCAGTTCTTC	CSGWTPNRGAEQFF	14	.	TRBV29-1	TRBD1	TRBJ2-1
TGTGCCAGCAGCTTGGGACAGGGGGCCCAGTACTTC	CASSLGQGAQYF	12	once	TRBV7-9	TRBD1	TRBJ2-5
TGTGCCAGCAGCCAAGATCCGCGGAGCGGGGAGCTGTTTTTT	CASSQDPRSGELFF	14	.	TRBV3-1/TRBV3-2	.	TRBJ2-2
TGTGCCAGCAGCCTCAACAGGGCAGGGCGCACTGAAGCTTTCTTT	CASSLNRAGRTEAFF	15	once	TRBV7-2	.	TRBJ1-1
TGTGCCAGCAGCTTGGGTATTAGCGGGGAATACAATGAGCAGTTCTTC	CASSLGISGEYNEQFF	16	.	TRBV5-6	TRBD2	TRBJ2-1
TGTGCCAGCAAGGAACAGACAGCGTCCTACGAGCAGTACTTC	CASKEQTASYEQYF	14	once	TRBV6-5	.	TRBJ2-7
TGTGCCAGCAGCTCTCCGGACAGGGTAGGAGAGACCCAGTACTTC	CASSSPDRVGETQYF	15	.	TRBV5-4	TRBD1	TRBJ2-5
TGTGCCAGTAGTCCCCGAGGAGCGGGAGGCTTTAATGAGCAGTTCTTC	CASSPRGAGGFNEQFF	16	.	TRBV19	TRBD2	TRBJ2-1
TGTGCCAGCAGCTTCCAAGGGGACAGGGGAGAGGGCTACACCTTC	CASSFQGDRGEGYTF	15	.	TRBV3-1/TRBV3-2	TRBD1	TRBJ1-2